These T cell receptor beta chains were read from a single sample in a study of blood T cell repertoires in COVID-19. Some clones are missing from TCRdb's copy, which holds only in-frame ones; the method was immunoSEQ multiplex PCR. The repertoire includes about 210,000 clones, around nine tenths of them detected once, and approximately 6.2% sits in the top ten. Input material: peripheral blood. The receptor set was obtained from a man aged 60-69 years who had recovered from COVID-19. Each CDR3 is given with its conserved first and last residue. A D gene is named only where the DNA matches it firmly. Some rows have no size entry. The others give once, few or many, or a class for an expanded clone.

TRBJ2-1,-,-,TRBV19,16,CASSARGRTINNEQFF,TGTGCCAGTAGTGCGCGGGGGCGGACGATCAACAATGAGCAGTTCTTC
TRBJ2-3,TRBD1,-,TRBV7-9,15,CASSSDRGVTDTQYF,TGTGCCAGCAGCTCGGACAGGGGAGTAACAGATACGCAGTATTTT
TRBJ2-1,TRBD2,-,TRBV28,15,CASSFPGGGHNEQFF,TGTGCCAGCAGTTTTCCGGGAGGTGGACACAATGAGCAGTTCTTC
TRBJ1-1,-,-,TRBV19,15,CASSIDFRVNTEAFF,TGTGCCAGTAGTATAGATTTCCGGGTGAACACTGAAGCTTTCTTT
TRBJ2-1,-,-,TRBV9,12,CASSANVGGQFF,TGTGCCAGCAGCGCGAACGTAGGCGGGCAGTTCTTC
TRBJ2-2,-,-,TRBV3-1/TRBV3-2,14,CASKLGWATGELFF,TGTGCCAGTAAACTAGGATGGGCCACCGGGGAGCTGTTTTTT
TRBJ1-5,TRBD1,-,TRBV7-9,19,CASSLTTVLDRERGQPQHF,TGTGCCAGCAGCTTAACGACAGTCTTAGACAGGGAACGGGGTCAGCCCCAGCATTTT
TRBJ2-4,-,-,TRBV18,15,CASSPLGEAKNIQYF,TGTGCCAGCTCACCCCTAGGAGAAGCCAAAAACATTCAGTACTTC
TRBJ1-1,-,-,TRBV28,14,CASSLGQLNTEAFF,TGTGCCAGCAGTTTGGGGCAGCTGAACACTGAAGCTTTCTTT
TRBJ1-5,-,-,TRBV2,15,CASSDGSISNQPQHF,TGTGCCAGCAGTGACGGGTCGATTAGCAATCAGCCCCAGCATTTT
TRBJ2-6,-,once,TRBV9,18,CASSNLWGDRSGANVLTF,TGTGCCAGCAGCAACCTCTGGGGGGATCGCTCTGGGGCCAACGTCCTGACTTTC
TRBJ1-4,-,-,TRBV12-3/TRBV12-4,12,CASREASEKLFF,TGTGCCAGCAGAGAGGCAAGTGAAAAACTGTTTTTT
TRBJ1-6,-,-,TRBV27,14,CASSFWDLGGPLHF,TGTGCCAGCAGTTTCTGGGACTTGGGTGGGCCCCTCCACTTT
TRBJ1-2,TRBD1,-,TRBV24-1,14,CATSDRDRGSTLTF,TGTGCCACCAGTGACCGGGACAGGGGGTCCACCCTCACCTTC
TRBJ1-2,TRBD1,-,TRBV28,15,CASSLGGGGIHGYTF,TGTGCCAGCAGTTTAGGAGGGGGCGGGATCCATGGCTACACCTTC
TRBJ2-7,TRBD2,-,TRBV13,14,CASSMGLADYRVYF,TGTGCCAGCAGCATGGGACTAGCGGATTATCGGGTGTACTTC
TRBJ2-2,TRBD1,-,TRBV4-2,17,CASSYRRGGLGNGELFF,TGTGCCAGCAGCTACCGTAGAGGGGGCCTTGGGAACGGGGAGCTGTTTTTT
TRBJ1-3,-,-,TRBV14,14,CASSRGHSGNTIYF,TGTGCCAGCAGCCGGGGACACTCTGGAAACACCATATATTTT
TRBJ2-2,TRBD2,-,TRBV4-3,15,CASKGGGTNTGELFF,TGCGCCAGCAAAGGCGGGGGGACGAACACCGGGGAGCTGTTTTTT
TRBJ1-1,-,-,TRBV9,15,CASSVEGHPIGEAFF,TGTGCCAGCAGCGTAGAGGGGCACCCGATCGGTGAAGCTTTCTTT
TRBJ2-1,TRBD1,-,TRBV29-1,14,CSVQGQGAGNEQFF,TGCAGCGTTCAAGGACAGGGGGCGGGGAATGAGCAGTTCTTC
TRBJ1-1,-,-,TRBV11-2,18,CASSLDLSGSVMNTEAFF,TGTGCCAGCAGCTTAGATTTATCCGGGAGCGTTATGAACACTGAAGCTTTCTTT
TRBJ2-7,TRBD1,-,TRBV6-2/TRBV6-3,15,CASSLTSDRLYEQYF,TGTGCCAGCAGTCTCACCTCGGACAGGCTTTATGAGCAGTACTTC
TRBJ2-5,TRBD2,-,TRBV7-2,16,CASSLLAGGGKETQYF,TGTGCCAGCAGCTTACTAGCGGGGGGCGGGAAAGAGACCCAGTACTTC
TRBJ1-1,-,-,TRBV12-3/TRBV12-4,12,CASTFAGTEAFF,TGTGCCAGCACCTTCGCGGGCACTGAAGCTTTCTTT
TRBJ1-4,TRBD1,once,TRBV20-1,17,CSASLSGGPTTNEKLFF,TGCAGTGCTAGTTTATCAGGGGGTCCAACAACTAATGAAAAACTGTTTTTT
TRBJ2-6,-,-,TRBV5-5,15,CASSLEDSGANVLTF,TGTGCCAGCAGCTTAGAGGACTCTGGGGCCAACGTCCTGACTTTC
TRBJ1-1,-,-,TRBV7-3,15,CASSLTARFNTEAFF,TGTGCCAGCAGCTTAACGGCCAGGTTTAACACTGAAGCTTTCTTT
TRBJ2-2,TRBD2,-,TRBV2,15,CASSEAGLAGGELFF,TGTGCCAGCAGTGAAGCCGGACTAGCGGGGGGGGAGCTGTTTTTT
TRBJ1-2,-,-,TRBV30,12,CAWAGRAMGYTF,TGTGCCTGGGCAGGGAGGGCTATGGGCTACACCTTC
TRBJ2-2,-,-,TRBV7-2,18,CASSFVPVRDINTGELFF,TGTGCCAGCAGCTTCGTCCCGGTAAGGGACATTAACACCGGGGAGCTGTTTTTT
TRBJ1-1,-,-,TRBV19,15,CASSIVSAGNTEAFF,TGTGCCAGTAGTATAGTTTCCGCAGGGAACACTGAAGCTTTCTTT